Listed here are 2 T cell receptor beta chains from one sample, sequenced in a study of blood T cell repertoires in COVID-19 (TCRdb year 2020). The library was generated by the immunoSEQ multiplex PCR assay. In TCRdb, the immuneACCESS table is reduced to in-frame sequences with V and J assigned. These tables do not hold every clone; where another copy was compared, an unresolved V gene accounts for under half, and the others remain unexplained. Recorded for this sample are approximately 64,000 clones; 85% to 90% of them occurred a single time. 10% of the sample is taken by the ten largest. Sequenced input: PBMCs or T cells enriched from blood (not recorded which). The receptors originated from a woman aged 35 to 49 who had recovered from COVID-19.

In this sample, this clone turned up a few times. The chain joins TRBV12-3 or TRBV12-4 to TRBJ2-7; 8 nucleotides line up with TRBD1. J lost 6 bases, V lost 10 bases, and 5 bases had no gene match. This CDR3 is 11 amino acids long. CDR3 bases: TGTGCCATCGGACAGGGACGCGAGCAGTACTTC. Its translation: CAIGQGREQYF.

The CDR3, as DNA: TGTGCCAGCAGCACAATGGGACAGGGAAGTAATTCACCCCTCCACTTT. It codes for CASSTMGQGSNSPLHF. This chain links TRBV7-3 with TRBJ1-6, with 9 bases that match TRBD1. The V gene's germline CDR1 is SGHTA and CDR2 FQGTGA. This CDR3 is 16 amino acids long. J lost 6 bases, V lost 5 bases, and 8 bases had no gene match.